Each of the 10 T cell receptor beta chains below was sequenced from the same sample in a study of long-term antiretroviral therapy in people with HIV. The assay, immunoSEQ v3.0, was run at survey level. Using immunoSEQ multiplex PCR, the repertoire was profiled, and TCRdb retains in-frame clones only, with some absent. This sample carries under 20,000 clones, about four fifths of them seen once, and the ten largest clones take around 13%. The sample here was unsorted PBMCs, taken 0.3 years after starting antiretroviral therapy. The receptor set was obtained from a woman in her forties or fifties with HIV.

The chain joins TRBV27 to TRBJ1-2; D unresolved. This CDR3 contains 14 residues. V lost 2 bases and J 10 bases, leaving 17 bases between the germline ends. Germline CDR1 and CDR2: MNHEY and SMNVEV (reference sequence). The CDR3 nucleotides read TGTGCCAGCAGTTTAAGGCGGTTCCCAATCGTCTACACCTTC. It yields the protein CASSLRRFPIVYTF.

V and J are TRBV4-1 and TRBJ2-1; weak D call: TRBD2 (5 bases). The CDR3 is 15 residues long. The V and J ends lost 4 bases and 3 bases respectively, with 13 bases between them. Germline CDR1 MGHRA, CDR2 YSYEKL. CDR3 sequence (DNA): TGCGCCAGCAGCCCCCGATCCGGGGACTACAATGAGCAGTTCTTC. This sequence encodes CASSPRSGDYNEQFF.

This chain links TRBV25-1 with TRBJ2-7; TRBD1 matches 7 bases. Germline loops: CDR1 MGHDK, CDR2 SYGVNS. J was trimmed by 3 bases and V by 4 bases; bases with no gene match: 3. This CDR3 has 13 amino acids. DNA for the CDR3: TGTGCCAGCAGTGTGGCAGGGGGCTACGAGCAGTACTTC. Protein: CASSVAGGYEQYF.

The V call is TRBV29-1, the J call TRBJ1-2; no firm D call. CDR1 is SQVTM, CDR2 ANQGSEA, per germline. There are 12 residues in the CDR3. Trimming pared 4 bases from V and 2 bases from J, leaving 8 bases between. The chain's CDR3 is CSVVEGNYGYTF. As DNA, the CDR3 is TGCAGCGTTGTCGAGGGAAACTATGGCTACACCTTC.

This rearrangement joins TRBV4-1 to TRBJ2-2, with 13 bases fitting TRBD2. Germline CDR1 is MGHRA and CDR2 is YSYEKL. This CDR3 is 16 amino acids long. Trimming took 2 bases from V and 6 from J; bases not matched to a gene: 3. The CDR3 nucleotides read TGCGCCAGCAGCCAATCACTAGCGGGGGGGCCCGGGGAGCTGTTTTTT. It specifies CASSQSLAGGPGELFF.

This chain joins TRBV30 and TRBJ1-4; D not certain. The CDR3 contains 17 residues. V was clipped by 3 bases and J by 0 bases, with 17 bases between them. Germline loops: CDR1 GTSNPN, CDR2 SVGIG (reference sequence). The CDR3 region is CAWRPIFSSATNEKLFF. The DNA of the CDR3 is TGTGCCTGGAGACCCATTTTTTCATCCGCAACTAATGAAAAACTGTTTTTT.

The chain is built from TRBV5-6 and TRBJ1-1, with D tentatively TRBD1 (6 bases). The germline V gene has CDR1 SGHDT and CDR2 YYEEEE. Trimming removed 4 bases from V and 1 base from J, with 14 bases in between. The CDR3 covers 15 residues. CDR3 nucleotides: TGTGCCAGCAGCAGGGGGGACGGATGGAACACTGAAGCTTTCTTT. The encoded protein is CASSRGDGWNTEAFF. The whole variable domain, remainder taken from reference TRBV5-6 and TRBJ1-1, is DAGVTQSPTHLIKTRGQQVTLRCSPKSGHDTVSWYQQALGQGPQFIFQYYEEEERQRGNFPDRFSGHQFPNYSSELNVNALLLGDSALYLCASSRGDGWNTEAFFGQGTRLTVV.

The CDR3 DNA follows: TGTGCCAGCAAATCAAGTCCCCGGGGGCCCACTGAAGCTTTCTTT. Encoded protein: CASKSSPRGPTEAFF. This chain links TRBV27 with TRBJ1-1; tentative D call: TRBD1 (6 bases). The V gene lost 7 bases and the J gene lost 4 bases, with 19 bases spanning the gap. The CDR3 runs 15 residues. Germline V gene lookup returns CDR1 MNHEY and CDR2 SMNVEV (reference sequence).

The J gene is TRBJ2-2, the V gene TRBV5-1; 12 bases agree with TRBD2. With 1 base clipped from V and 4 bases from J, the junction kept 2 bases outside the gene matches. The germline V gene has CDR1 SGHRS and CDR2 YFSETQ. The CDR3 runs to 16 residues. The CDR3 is CASSLPGLAGTGELFF. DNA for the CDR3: TGCGCCAGCAGCTTGCCGGGACTAGCGGGCACCGGGGAGCTGTTTTTT.

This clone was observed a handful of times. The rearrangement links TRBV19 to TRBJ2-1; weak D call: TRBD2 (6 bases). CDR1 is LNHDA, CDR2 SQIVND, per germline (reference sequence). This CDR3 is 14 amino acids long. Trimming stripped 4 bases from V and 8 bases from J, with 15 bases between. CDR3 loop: CASSTKRLGHEQFF. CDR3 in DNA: TGTGCCAGTAGTACTAAACGACTAGGCCATGAGCAGTTCTTC.